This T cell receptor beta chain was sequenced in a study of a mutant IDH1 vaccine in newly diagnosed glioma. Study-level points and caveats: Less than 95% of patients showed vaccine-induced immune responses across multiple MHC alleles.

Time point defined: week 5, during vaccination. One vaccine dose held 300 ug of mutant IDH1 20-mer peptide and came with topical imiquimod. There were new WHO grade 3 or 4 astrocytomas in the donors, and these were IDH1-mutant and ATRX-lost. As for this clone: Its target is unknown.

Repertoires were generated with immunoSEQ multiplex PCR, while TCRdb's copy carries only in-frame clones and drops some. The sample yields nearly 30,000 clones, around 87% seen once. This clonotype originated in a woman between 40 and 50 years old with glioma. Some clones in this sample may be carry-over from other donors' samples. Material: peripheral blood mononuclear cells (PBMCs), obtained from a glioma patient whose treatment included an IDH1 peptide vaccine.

Here the CDR3 DNA reads TGTGCCAGCAGCGCCCCACAGGGGAGGGTGAACACTGAAGCTTTCTTT. It specifies CASSAPQGRVNTEAFF. The chain uses TRBV9 and TRBJ1-1, with TRBD1 matching 7 bases. There are 16 residues in the CDR3. V gave up 3 bases and J gave up 0 bases; unmatched junction bases: 8. CDR1 SGDLS and CDR2 YYNGEE come from the germline V gene. Looking up the rest from reference TRBV9 and TRBJ1-1 gives the full variable domain: DSGVTQTPKHLITATGQRVTLRCSPRSGDLSVYWYQQSLDQGLQFLIQYYNGEERAKGNILERFSAQQFPDLHSELNLSSLELGDSALYFCASSAPQGRVNTEAFFGQGTRLTVV.